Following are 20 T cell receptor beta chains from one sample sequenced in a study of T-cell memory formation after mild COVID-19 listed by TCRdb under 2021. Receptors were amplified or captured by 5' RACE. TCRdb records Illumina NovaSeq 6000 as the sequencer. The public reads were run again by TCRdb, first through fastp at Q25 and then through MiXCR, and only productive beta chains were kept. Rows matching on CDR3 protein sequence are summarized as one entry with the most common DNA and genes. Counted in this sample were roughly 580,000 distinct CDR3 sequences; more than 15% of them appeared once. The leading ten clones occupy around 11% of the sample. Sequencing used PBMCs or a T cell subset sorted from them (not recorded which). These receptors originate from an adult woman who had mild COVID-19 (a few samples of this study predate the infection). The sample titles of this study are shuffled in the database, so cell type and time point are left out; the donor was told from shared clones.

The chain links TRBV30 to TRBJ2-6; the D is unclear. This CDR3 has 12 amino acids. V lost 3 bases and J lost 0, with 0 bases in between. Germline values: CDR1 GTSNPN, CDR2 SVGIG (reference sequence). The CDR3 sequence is CAWSSGANVLTF. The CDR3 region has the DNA TGTGCCTGGAGCTCTGGGGCCAACGTCCTGACTTTC.

CDR3 in amino acids: CASSRRMVRDNEQFF. CDR3 nucleotides: TGTGCCAGCAGTCGTCGGATGGTGCGGGACAATGAGCAGTTCTTC. The V and J genes are TRBV6-5 and TRBJ2-1; a possible D gene is TRBD2 (5 bases). V was cut by 5 bases and J by 5 bases, with 16 bases left in between. The CDR3 spans 15 residues. The germline gives CDR1 MNHEY, CDR2 SVGAGI.

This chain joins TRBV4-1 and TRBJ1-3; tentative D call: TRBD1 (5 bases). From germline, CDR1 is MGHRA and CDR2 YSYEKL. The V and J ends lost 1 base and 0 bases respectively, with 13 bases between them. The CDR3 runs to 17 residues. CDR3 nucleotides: TGCGCCAGCAGCCAAGGCCACGGGGGTAGCTCTGGAAACACCATATATTTT. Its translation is CASSQGHGGSSGNTIYF.

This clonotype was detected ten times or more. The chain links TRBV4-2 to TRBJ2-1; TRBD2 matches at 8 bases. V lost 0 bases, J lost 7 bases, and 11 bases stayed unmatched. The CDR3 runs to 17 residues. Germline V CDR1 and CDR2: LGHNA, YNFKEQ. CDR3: CASSQDFWTSKGNEQFF. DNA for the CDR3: TGTGCCAGCAGCCAAGACTTCTGGACTAGCAAGGGAAATGAGCAGTTCTTC.

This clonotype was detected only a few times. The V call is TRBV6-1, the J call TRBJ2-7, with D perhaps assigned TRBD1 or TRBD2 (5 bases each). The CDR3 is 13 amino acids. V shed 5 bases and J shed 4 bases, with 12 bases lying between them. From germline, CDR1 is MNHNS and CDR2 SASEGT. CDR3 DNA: TGTGCCAGCAGTCGGGGCGGACTTTACGAGCAGTACTTC. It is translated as CASSRGGLYEQYF.

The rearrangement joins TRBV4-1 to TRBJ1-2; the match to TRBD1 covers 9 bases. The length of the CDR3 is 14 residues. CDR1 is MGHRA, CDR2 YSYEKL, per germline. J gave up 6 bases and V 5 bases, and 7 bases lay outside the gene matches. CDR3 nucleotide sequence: TGCGCCAGCAGCGATTGGGGGGACAGGGATGGCTACACCTTC. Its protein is CASSDWGDRDGYTF.

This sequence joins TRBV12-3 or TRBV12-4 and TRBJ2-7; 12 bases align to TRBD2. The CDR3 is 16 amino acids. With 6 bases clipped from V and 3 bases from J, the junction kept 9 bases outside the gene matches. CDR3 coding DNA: TGTGCCAGCAGGCCTAGCGGGAGGGCCGCCCTCTACGAGCAGTACTTC. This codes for CASRPSGRAALYEQYF.

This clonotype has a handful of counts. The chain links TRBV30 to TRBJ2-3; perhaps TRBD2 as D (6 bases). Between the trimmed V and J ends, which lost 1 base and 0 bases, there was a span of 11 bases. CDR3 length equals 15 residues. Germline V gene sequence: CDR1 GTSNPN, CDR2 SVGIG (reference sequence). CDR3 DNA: TGTGCCTGGAGTGAGGGGCTAGCGAGCACAGATACGCAGTATTTT. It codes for CAWSEGLASTDTQYF.

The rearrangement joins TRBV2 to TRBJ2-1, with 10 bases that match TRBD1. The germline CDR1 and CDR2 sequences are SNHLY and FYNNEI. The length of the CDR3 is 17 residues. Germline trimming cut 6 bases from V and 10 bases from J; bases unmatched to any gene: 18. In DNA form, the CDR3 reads TGTGCCAGCAGGGGGACAGGGGCCCGAGCGGGAGTCTGGGAGCAGTTCTTC. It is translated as CASRGTGARAGVWEQFF.

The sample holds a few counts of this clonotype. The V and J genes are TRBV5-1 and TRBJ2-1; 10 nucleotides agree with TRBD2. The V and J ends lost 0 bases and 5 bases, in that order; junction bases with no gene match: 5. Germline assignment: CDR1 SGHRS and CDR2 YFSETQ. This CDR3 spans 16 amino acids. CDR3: CASSLAPSGGHNEQFF. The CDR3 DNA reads TGCGCCAGCAGCTTGGCTCCTAGCGGGGGTCACAATGAGCAGTTCTTC.

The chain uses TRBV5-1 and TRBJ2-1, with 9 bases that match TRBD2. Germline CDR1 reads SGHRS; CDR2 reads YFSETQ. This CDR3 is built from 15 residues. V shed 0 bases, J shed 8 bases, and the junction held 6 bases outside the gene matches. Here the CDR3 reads CASSLELAGLDEQFF. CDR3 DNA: TGCGCCAGCAGCTTGGAACTAGCGGGCCTCGATGAGCAGTTCTTC.

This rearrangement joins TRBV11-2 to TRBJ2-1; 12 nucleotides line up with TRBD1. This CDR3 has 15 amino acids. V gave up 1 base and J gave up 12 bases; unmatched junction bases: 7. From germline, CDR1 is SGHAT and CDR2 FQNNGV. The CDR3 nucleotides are TGTGCCAGCAGCTTAGGGGGACAGGGGGCAAGGGTGCAGTTCTTC. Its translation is CASSLGGQGARVQFF.

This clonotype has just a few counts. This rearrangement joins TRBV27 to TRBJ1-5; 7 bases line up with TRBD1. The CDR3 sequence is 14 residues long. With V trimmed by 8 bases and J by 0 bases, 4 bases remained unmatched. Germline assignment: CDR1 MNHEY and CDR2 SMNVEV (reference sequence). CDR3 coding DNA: TGTGCCAGCCGGGACAGACATAGCAATCAGCCCCAGCATTTT. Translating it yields CASRDRHSNQPQHF.

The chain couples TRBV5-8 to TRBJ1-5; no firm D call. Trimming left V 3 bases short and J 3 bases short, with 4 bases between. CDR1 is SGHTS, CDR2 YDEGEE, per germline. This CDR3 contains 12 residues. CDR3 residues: CASSSYNQPQHF. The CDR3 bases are TGTGCCAGCAGCTCATACAATCAGCCCCAGCATTTT.

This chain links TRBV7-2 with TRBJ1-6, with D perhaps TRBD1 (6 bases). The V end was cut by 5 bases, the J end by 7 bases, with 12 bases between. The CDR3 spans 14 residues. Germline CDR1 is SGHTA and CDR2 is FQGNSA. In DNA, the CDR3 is TGTGCCAGCAGCGCGGACAGTCCGAATTCACCCCTCCACTTT. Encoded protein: CASSADSPNSPLHF.

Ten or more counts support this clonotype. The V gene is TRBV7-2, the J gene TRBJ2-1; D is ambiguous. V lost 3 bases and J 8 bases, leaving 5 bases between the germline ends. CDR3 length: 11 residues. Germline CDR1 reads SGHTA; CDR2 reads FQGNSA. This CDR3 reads CASSFVYEQFF. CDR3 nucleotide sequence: TGTGCCAGCAGCTTCGTCTATGAGCAGTTCTTC.

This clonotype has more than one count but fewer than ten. The CDR3 DNA is TGTGCCAGCAGTTACCTAGGGGTACGCGAGCAGTACTTC. It yields the protein CASSYLGVREQYF. The chain links TRBV6-2 or TRBV6-3 to TRBJ2-7; D may be TRBD1 (5 bases). Germline V CDR1 and CDR2: MNHEY, SVGEGT. V lost 2 bases, J lost 6 bases, and 11 bases lay in between. The CDR3 runs to 13 residues.

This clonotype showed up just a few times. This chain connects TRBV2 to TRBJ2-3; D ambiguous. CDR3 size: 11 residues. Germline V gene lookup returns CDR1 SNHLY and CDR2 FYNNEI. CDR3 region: CRVADPDTQYF. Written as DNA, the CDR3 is TGTAGGGTGGCAGACCCAGATACGCAGTATTTT.

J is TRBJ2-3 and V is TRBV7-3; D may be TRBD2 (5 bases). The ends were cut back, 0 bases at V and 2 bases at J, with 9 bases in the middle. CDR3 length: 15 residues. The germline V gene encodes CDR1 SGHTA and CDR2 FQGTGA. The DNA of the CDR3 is TGTGCCAGCAGCTTAACAGCGGTGGTCACAGATACGCAGTATTTT. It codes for CASSLTAVVTDTQYF.

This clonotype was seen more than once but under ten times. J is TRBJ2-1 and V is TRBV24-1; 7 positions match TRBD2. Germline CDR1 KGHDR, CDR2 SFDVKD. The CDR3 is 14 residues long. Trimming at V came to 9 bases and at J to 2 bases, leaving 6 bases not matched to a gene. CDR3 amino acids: CATRPGGPYNEQFF. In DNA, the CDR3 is TGTGCCACCCGGCCGGGGGGACCCTACAATGAGCAGTTCTTC.